The text below deals with one T cell receptor (beta chain). These data are taken from a study of blood T cell repertoires in COVID-19. Between the trimmed V and J ends, which lost 11 bases and 6 bases, there was a span of 17 bases. Germline CDR1 LNHDA, CDR2 SQIVND (reference sequence). The CDR3 loop spans 13 amino acids. Under the authors' procedure: Counts of nucleated cells, estimated from reference gene primer amplification, were obtained. Measured with immunoSEQ multiplex PCR; TCRdb has only the in-frame clones, and not every one. The V and J calls and clone size are taken from that table; D and trimming were inferred from the DNA. The sample contains 150,000 to 200,000 clones, around nine tenths of which appear only once.

This rearrangement joins TRBV19 to TRBJ1-5, with a weak D call TRBD1 (6 bases). The sequencing sample was made of peripheral blood. The clonotype originates from a man between 65 and 85 years old with acute or convalescent COVID-19. This chain's CDR3 is CAGGQGRGQPQHF. As DNA, the CDR3 is TGTGCCGGCGGGCAGGGGAGAGGTCAGCCCCAGCATTTT.